These T cell receptor beta chains were read from a single sample in a study of blood T cell repertoires in COVID-19. Clones were sequenced by immunoSEQ multiplex PCR, and TCRdb holds only the in-frame ones, with some missing. The table records about 480,000 clones, roughly 90% of them present only once. Input material: PBMCs or T cells enriched from blood (not recorded which). All receptors derive from a woman in her thirties or forties who had recovered from COVID-19. Each CDR3 is given with its conserved first and last residue. Fields, in order: CDR3 length, V gene, J gene, clone size, D gene, CDR3 protein, CDR3 DNA. D genes are given only for firm matches. Expanded clones get a size class; other rows say once, few or many, or leave the size out.

>13|TRBV19|TRBJ2-7|few|-
CASSIGGGLEQYF
TGTGCCAGTAGTATAGGTGGGGGCCTCGAGCAGTACTTC
>17|TRBV7-7|TRBJ1-5|-|TRBD1
CASSLVGRTGGSQPQHF
TGTGCCAGCAGCTTAGTGGGGAGGACAGGGGGCTCTCAGCCCCAGCATTTT
>14|TRBV15|TRBJ2-1|-|-
CATSRDKGVNEQFF
TGTGCCACCAGCAGAGATAAGGGAGTCAATGAGCAGTTCTTC
>15|TRBV5-4|TRBJ1-3|once|-
CASSLLQGTGNTIYF
TGTGCCAGCAGCTTGCTACAGGGAACTGGAAACACCATATATTTT
>17|TRBV4-3|TRBJ2-1|-|TRBD2
CASSQDSGLAGGYEQFF
TGCGCCAGCAGCCAAGATTCCGGACTAGCGGGTGGGTATGAGCAGTTCTTC
>13|TRBV9|TRBJ1-1|-|-
CASSVVVGSEAFF
TGTGCCAGCAGCGTAGTTGTTGGGAGTGAAGCTTTCTTT
>14|TRBV6-4|TRBJ2-1|-|TRBD2
CASRPSGNYNEQFF
TGTGCCAGCAGACCTAGCGGGAACTACAATGAGCAGTTCTTC
>17|TRBV19|TRBJ1-2|-|TRBD1
CASTMGFRDRGNYGYTF
TGTGCCAGTACTATGGGGTTCCGGGACAGAGGCAACTATGGCTACACCTTC
>13|TRBV3-1/TRBV3-2|TRBJ2-5|-|-
CASSLAVQETQYF
TGTGCCAGCAGCCTAGCGGTCCAAGAGACCCAGTACTTC
>14|TRBV6-5|TRBJ1-2|-|-
CASTNSGRGYGYTF
TGTGCCAGCACCAACAGTGGCAGGGGCTATGGCTACACCTTC
>15|TRBV5-1|TRBJ1-1|-|TRBD1
CASSRGQGGDTEAFF
TGCGCCAGCAGCAGGGGACAGGGTGGGGACACTGAAGCTTTCTTT
>18|TRBV7-2|TRBJ2-6|-|TRBD2
CASSLAPLAGVGANVLTF
TGTGCCAGCAGCTTAGCCCCACTAGCGGGAGTTGGGGCCAACGTCCTGACTTTC
>15|TRBV7-2|TRBJ1-5|-|-
CASSLAIDRNQPQHF
TGTGCCAGCAGCTTAGCCATCGACAGGAATCAGCCCCAGCATTTT
>15|TRBV14|TRBJ1-2|-|TRBD1
CASSHRGQRDYGYTF
TGTGCCAGCAGCCACCGGGGACAGAGGGACTATGGCTACACCTTC
>14|TRBV27|TRBJ2-7|-|-
CASTPGGGPHEQYF
TGTGCCAGCACCCCTGGGGGGGGGCCCCACGAGCAGTACTTC
>20|TRBV18|TRBJ2-1|once|TRBD2
CASSIQGASSGRAGYNEQFF
TGTGCCAGCTCAATACAGGGGGCTAGTAGCGGGAGGGCCGGTTACAATGAGCAGTTCTTC
>12|TRBV5-1|TRBJ1-1|-|-
CASSDLTIEAFF
TGCGCCAGCAGCGACTTGACTATCGAAGCTTTCTTT
>17|TRBV4-1|TRBJ1-4|-|-
CASSQRADRIGSEKLFF
TGCGCCAGCAGCCAAAGGGCAGACCGGATTGGGAGTGAAAAACTGTTTTTT
>15|TRBV5-6|TRBJ2-5|-|TRBD2
CASSSPRLAGETQYF
TGTGCCAGCAGCTCACCCAGACTAGCAGGAGAGACCCAGTACTTC
>16|TRBV5-1|TRBJ1-1|-|-
CASSLLSRQANTEAFF
TGCGCCAGCAGCTTGTTGTCTAGACAGGCGAACACTGAAGCTTTCTTT
>17|TRBV11-2|TRBJ2-5|-|TRBD2
CASSLGLAGGRRETQYF
TGTGCCAGCAGCTTAGGGCTAGCGGGAGGTCGTAGGGAGACCCAGTACTTC
>14|TRBV13|TRBJ1-2|-|-
CASSLGRGRRGYTF
TGTGCCAGCAGCTTAGGACGTGGGAGAAGAGGCTACACCTTC
>14|TRBV30|TRBJ2-3|-|TRBD2
CAWNSLGGADTQYF
TGTGCCTGGAACTCCCTCGGGGGGGCAGATACGCAGTATTTT
>13|TRBV28|TRBJ1-2|-|-
CASSTDNHYGYTF
TGTGCCAGCAGCACAGATAACCACTATGGCTACACCTTC
>15|TRBV6-2/TRBV6-3|TRBJ2-7|-|-
CASSYRADSTYEQYF
TGTGCCAGCAGTTATCGGGCGGACTCGACCTACGAGCAGTACTTC
>12|TRBV12-3/TRBV12-4|TRBJ2-7|-|TRBD1
CASSTGTGGRRF
TGTGCCAGCAGTACCGGGACAGGGGGAAGGAGGTTC
>16|TRBV27|TRBJ2-2|-|TRBD1
CASSLFYRGTGGELFF
TGTGCCAGCAGTTTATTCTACAGGGGAACGGGCGGGGAGCTGTTTTTT
>13|TRBV20-1|TRBJ2-3|-|TRBD2
CSASPSGRDTQYF
TGCAGTGCTAGTCCTAGCGGGAGAGATACGCAGTATTTT
>15|TRBV18|TRBJ2-7|-|TRBD1
CASSIRTGGFYEQYF
TGTGCCAGCTCAATTAGGACAGGGGGCTTCTACGAGCAGTACTTC
>16|TRBV18|TRBJ2-5|-|TRBD1
CASSAGTGGFSETQYF
TGTGCCAGCTCAGCCGGGACAGGGGGCTTTTCAGAGACCCAGTACTTC
>13|TRBV6-5|TRBJ2-2|many|-
CASSRLEAGELFF
TGTGCCAGCAGTCGACTAGAAGCCGGGGAGCTGTTTTTT
>15|TRBV6-5|TRBJ1-6|-|TRBD1
CASRVPGQPNSPLHF
TGTGCCAGCAGGGTCCCGGGACAGCCTAATTCACCCCTCCACTTT
>16|TRBV29-1|TRBJ2-7|-|-
CSVTEGPGTSWYEQYF
TGCAGCGTCACCGAGGGCCCCGGGACTTCATGGTACGAGCAGTACTTC
>16|TRBV3-1/TRBV3-2|TRBJ1-2|-|TRBD1
CASSQDQTGAAYGYTF
TGTGCCAGCAGCCAAGATCAGACAGGGGCGGCCTATGGCTACACCTTC
>15|TRBV9|TRBJ2-3|-|TRBD2
CASSVSDGGTDTQYF
TGTGCCAGCAGCGTTTCCGACGGGGGGACAGATACGCAGTATTTT
>15|TRBV5-4|TRBJ2-3|once|-
CASSLGGASTDTQYF
TGTGCCAGCAGCTTAGGGGGGGCTAGCACAGATACGCAGTATTTT
>14|TRBV7-9|TRBJ2-3|-|-
CASSFTSNSDTQYF
TGTGCCAGCAGCTTCACTAGTAACTCAGATACGCAGTATTTT
>17|TRBV6-6|TRBJ1-4|-|TRBD1
CASSRRSTITGDEKLFF
TGTGCCAGCAGTCGGAGGTCAACAATTACAGGGGACGAAAAACTGTTTTTT
>15|TRBV9|TRBJ1-1|-|-
CASSSPSGDNTEAFF
TGTGCCAGCAGCTCACCCTCGGGAGATAACACTGAAGCTTTCTTT